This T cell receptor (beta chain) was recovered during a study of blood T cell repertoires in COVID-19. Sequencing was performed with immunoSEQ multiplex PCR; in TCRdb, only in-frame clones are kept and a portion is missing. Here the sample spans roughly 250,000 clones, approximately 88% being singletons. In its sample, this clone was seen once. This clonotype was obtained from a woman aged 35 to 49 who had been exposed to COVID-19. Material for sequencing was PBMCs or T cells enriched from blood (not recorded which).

CDR3 residues: CSVETGGTYYGYTF. Here the CDR3 DNA reads TGCAGCGTTGAGACAGGGGGCACATACTATGGCTACACCTTC. This chain connects TRBV29-1 to TRBJ1-2; TRBD1 matches 10 bases. The CDR3 is 14 residues long. The germline V gene has CDR1 SQVTM and CDR2 ANQGSEA. The V gene end was trimmed by 3 bases and the J gene end by 3 bases; junction bases not matched to a gene: 4.